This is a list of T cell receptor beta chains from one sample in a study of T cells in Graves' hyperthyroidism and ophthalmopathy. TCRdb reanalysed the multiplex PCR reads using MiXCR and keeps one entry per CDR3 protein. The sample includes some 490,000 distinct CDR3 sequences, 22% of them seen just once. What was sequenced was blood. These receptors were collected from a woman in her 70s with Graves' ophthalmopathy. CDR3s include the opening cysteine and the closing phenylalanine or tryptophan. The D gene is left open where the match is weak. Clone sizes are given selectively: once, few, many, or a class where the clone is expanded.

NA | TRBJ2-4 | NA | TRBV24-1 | TGTGCCACCAGTGATCCACGGGCCGGTGGGGACATTCAGTACTTC | CATSDPRAGGDIQYF
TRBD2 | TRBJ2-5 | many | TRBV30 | TGTGCCTGGAGTCCTAGCGGGAGAGGGGAGACCCAGTACTTC | CAWSPSGRGETQYF
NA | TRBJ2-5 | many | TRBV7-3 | TGTGCCAGCAGCTTACAGGTGCAAGAGACCCAGTACTTC | CASSLQVQETQYF
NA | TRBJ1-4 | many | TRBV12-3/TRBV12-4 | TGTGCCAGCAGTTTCAGGGCAACTAATGAAAAACTGTTTTTT | CASSFRATNEKLFF
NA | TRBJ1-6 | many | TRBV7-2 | TGTGCCAGCAGCCCAGGGGAGGGGAGGTCCCTCCACTTT | CASSPGEGRSLHF
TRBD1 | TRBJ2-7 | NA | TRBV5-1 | TGCGCCAGCAGCAACTGGGACAGTGGGGCCGAGCAGTACTTC | CASSNWDSGAEQYF
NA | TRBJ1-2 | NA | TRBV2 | TGTGCCAGCAAACTGGACAGACAACACTATGGCTACACCTTC | CASKLDRQHYGYTF
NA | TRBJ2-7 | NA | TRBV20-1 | TGCAGTGCTCGATTTACCTACGAGCAGTACTTC | CSARFTYEQYF
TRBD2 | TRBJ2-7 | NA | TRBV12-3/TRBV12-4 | TGTGCCAGCAGTTTAAGGATGTTTAGCGGGAGTCAAGAGCAGTACTTC | CASSLRMFSGSQEQYF
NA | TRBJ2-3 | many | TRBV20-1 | TGCAGTGCTAGGACCCTGGGCGGCGCAGATACGCAGTATTTT | CSARTLGGADTQYF
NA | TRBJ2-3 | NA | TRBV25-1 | TGTGCCAGCAGTGAGCTCGGCGGAGATACGCAGTATTTT | CASSELGGDTQYF
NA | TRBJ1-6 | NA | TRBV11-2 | TGTGCCAGCAGCTTAGCTTCGGGAAATTCACCCCTCCACTTT | CASSLASGNSPLHF
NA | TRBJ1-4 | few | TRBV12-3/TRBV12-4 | TGTGCCAGCAGTTTTAACAGACCTAATGAAAAACTGTTTTTT | CASSFNRPNEKLFF
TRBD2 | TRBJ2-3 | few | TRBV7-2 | TGTGCCAGCAGCCAAGGACTAGCGGGAGTATTAGGTCAGGAGGATACGCAGTATTTT | CASSQGLAGVLGQEDTQYF
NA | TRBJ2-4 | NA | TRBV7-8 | TGTGCCAGCAGCTTCCACAGGGTTATAGCCAAAAACATTCAGTACTTC | CASSFHRVIAKNIQYF
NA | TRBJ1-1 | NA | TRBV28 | TGTGCCAGCAGTTTATACGGGGCAGTGAGCACTGAAGCTTTCTTT | CASSLYGAVSTEAFF
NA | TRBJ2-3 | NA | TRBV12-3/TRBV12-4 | TGTGCCACCACGAGTACGCAGTATTTT | CATTSTQYF
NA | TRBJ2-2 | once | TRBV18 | TGTGCCAGCTTCCCCCAACAGTCCAGTAGCAGGGAGCTGTTTTTT | CASFPQQSSSRELFF
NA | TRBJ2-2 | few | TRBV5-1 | TGCGCCAGCAGCTTGGACGGGACCGGCACCGGGGAGCTGTTTTTT | CASSLDGTGTGELFF
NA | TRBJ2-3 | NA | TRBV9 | TGTGCCAGCAGCGTAGCTTCAGCAGGGCGAACAGATACGCAGTATTTT | CASSVASAGRTDTQYF
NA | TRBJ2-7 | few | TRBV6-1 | TGTGCCAGCAATGAGGGGCCGTACGAGCAGTACTTC | CASNEGPYEQYF
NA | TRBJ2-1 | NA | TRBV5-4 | TGTGCCAGCAGCCGCACCGGGCCCAGCTCCTACAATGAGCAGTTCTTC | CASSRTGPSSYNEQFF
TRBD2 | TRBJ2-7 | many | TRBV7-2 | TGTGCCAGCAGCTTAGAGTCTAGCGGGAGGTTTTACGAGCAGTACTTC | CASSLESSGRFYEQYF
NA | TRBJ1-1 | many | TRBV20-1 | TGCAGTGCTAGGGGGGGTTCGAACACTGAAGCTTTCTTT | CSARGGSNTEAFF
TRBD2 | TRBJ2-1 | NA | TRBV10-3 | TGTGCCATCAGTGAGTCGTATAGCGGGAGGGCGGAGCAGTTCTTC | CAISESYSGRAEQFF
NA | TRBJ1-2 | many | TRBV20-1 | TGCAGTGCTAAAAGGGCTAACTATGGCTACACCTTC | CSAKRANYGYTF
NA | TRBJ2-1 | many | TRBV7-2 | TGTGCCAGCAGCTTAGGTCCTAGTCCCTACAATGAGCAGTTCTTC | CASSLGPSPYNEQFF
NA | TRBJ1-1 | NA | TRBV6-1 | TGTGCCAGCAGCCACCAGGCCGAGGGCCCTGAAGCTTTCTTT | CASSHQAEGPEAFF
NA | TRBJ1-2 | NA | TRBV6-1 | TGTGCCAGCAGCCTGGGACCCCGGGAGGGCTACACCTTC | CASSLGPREGYTF
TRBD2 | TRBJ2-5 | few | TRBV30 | TGTGCCTGGAGCCCTCCCGGGAGGGAAGAGACCCAGTACTTC | CAWSPPGREETQYF
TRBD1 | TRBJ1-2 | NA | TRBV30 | TGTGCCTGGAGACAGGGGGCTTTTGGCTACACCTTC | CAWRQGAFGYTF
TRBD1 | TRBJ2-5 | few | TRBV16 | TGTGCCAGCAGCCTCCAACAGGGGGCGCGGGAGACCCAGTACTTC | CASSLQQGARETQYF
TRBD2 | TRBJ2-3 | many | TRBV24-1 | TGTGCCACCGAAGGGACTAGCGGCACAGATACGCAGTATTTT | CATEGTSGTDTQYF
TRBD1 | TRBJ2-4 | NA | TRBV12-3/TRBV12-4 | TGTGCCAGCAGTTTTAGCCTACAGGGGAGAGGGGTTATAGCCAAAAACATTCAGTACTTC | CASSFSLQGRGVIAKNIQYF
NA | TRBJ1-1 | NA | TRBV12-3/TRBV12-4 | TGTGCCAGCATTACCGCCGCGCCCTCCGGTATCGCTTTCTTT | CASITAAPSGIAFF
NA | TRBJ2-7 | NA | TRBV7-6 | TGTGCCAGCAGCTTAGTTCCAGAACCCTACGAGCAGTACTTC | CASSLVPEPYEQYF
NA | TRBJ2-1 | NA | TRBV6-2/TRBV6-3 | TGTGCCATCGGTTGGGGCGCGGGCTCCTACAATGAGCAGTTCTTC | CAIGWGAGSYNEQFF
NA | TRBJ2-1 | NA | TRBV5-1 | TGCGCCAGCAGCTTCGGGACACCCGACAATGAGCAGTTCTTC | CASSFGTPDNEQFF
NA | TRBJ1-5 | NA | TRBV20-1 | TGCAGTGGTAGCGATGCGGGGATTTATAGCAATCAGCCCCAGCATTTT | CSGSDAGIYSNQPQHF
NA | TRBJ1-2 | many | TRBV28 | TGTGCCAGCAGTTTATCGCTCACAGGAGGGGGCTATGGCTACACCTTC | CASSLSLTGGGYGYTF
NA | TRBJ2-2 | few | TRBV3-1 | TGTGCCAGCAGCCAAGCCGCGGGGATAGCCGGGGAGCTGTTTTTT | CASSQAAGIAGELFF
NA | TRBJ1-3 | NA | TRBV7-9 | TGTGCCAGCAGCTTATGGAGAAACACCATATATTTT | CASSLWRNTIYF
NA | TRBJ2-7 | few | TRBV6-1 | TGTGCCAGCAGTCCTGAAGAGGAGATAGAAGAGCAGTACTTC | CASSPEEEIEEQYF
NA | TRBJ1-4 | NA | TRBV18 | TGTGCCAGCTCACCACAGGGGACTAATGAAAAACTGTTTTTT | CASSPQGTNEKLFF
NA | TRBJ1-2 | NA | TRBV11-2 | TGTGCCAGCAGCTTAGTACAGAGAGCTAACTATGACTACACCTTC | CASSLVQRANYDYTF